This T cell receptor beta chain comes out of a study of shared clonotypes between healthy human individuals. Study-wide results and limits: Expectations were that clonotype sharing among donors would be affected by sequencing depth. Naive subsets generally exceeded memory subsets in estimated richness. When naive CD4 clonotypes were compared across a handful of donors, approximately 4.9% were shared.

The ends were cut back, 0 bases at V and 4 bases at J, with 11 bases in the middle. There are 15 residues in the CDR3. Germline V gene lookup returns CDR1 SGHRS and CDR2 YFSETQ. Profiling relied on immunoSEQ multiplex PCR, and the TCRdb table lists in-frame clones only, not all of them. The data hold over a million clones, with roughly 75% observed a single time. As to this clone: Its antigen is unknown.

In the CD4+ fraction, cells were divided into CD45RA+ naive and CD45RA-negative memory subsets. What was sequenced was memory CD4+ T cells sorted from blood. Specified subset: CD45RA-negative fraction. The receptor was isolated from a man in his late teens or twenties in good health. The rearrangement links TRBV5-1 to TRBJ1-3; D is undetermined. The CDR3 DNA reads as TGCGCCAGCAGCTTGGACGGAGCGCGAGGAAACACCATATATTTT. Translated: CASSLDGARGNTIYF.